This T cell receptor beta chain stems from a study of CD8 T cells in ankylosing spondylitis. The germline gives CDR1 DFQATT, CDR2 SNEGSKA (reference sequence). With V trimmed by 5 bases and J by 6 bases, 11 bases remained unmatched. The CDR3 contains 14 residues. TCRdb processed the 5' RACE reads anew with MiXCR; each CDR3 protein has one entry. Of hundreds of thousands of distinct CDR3 sequences listed, under 30% are singletons. V usage is TRBV20-1 and J usage is TRBJ2-7, with 9 bases that match TRBD2. Sequences were obtained from blood, either unsorted or a sorted T cell fraction (not recorded which). This clonotype was obtained from a male donor with ankylosing spondylitis or in good health (not recorded which). The CDR3 region has the DNA TGCAGTGCTCCGGCGGGAGGGGTCTTCGGCGAGCAGTACTTC. Its translation is CSAPAGGVFGEQYF.